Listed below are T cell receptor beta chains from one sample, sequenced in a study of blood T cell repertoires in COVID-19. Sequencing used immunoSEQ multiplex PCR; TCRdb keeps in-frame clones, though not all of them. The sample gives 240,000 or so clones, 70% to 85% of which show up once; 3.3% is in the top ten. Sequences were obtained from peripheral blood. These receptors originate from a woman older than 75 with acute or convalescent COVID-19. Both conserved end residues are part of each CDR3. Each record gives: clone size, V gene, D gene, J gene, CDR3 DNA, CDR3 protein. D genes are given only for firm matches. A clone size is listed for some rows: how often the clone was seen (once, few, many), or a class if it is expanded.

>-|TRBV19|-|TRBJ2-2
TGTGCCAGTAGTATCGGCGGGATCAACACCGGGGAGCTGTTTTTT
CASSIGGINTGELFF
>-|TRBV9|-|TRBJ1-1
TGTGCCAGCAGCGCCCTTCCGAGCACTGAAGCTTTCTTT
CASSALPSTEAFF
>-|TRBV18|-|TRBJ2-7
TGTGCCAGCTCACCACCGGGAGTGGCCGAGCAGTACTTC
CASSPPGVAEQYF
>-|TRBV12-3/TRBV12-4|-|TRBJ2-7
TGTGCCAGCAGTTCCTCGGCGGCCGAGCAGTACTTC
CASSSSAAEQYF
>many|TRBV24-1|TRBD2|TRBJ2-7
TGTGCCACCAGTGATCCCTGGCGGGAGGGCCCCTCTGAGCAGTACTTC
CATSDPWREGPSEQYF
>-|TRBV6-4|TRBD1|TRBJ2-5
TGTGCCAGCAGTGAGACAGGGGGCGCAGAGACCCAGTACTTC
CASSETGGAETQYF
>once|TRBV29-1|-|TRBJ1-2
TGCAGCGTTGAAGATCGCGGGGATCCTTCTAACTATGGCTACACCTTC
CSVEDRGDPSNYGYTF
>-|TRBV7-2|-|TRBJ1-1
TGTGCCAGCAGCCCGAGTGGGGGGGGGCGCATGAGAGCTTTCTTT
CASSPSGGGRMRAFF
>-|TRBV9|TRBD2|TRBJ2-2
TGTGCCAGCAGCGTAGCTAGCGGGGGGGCTTACACCGGGGAGCTGTTTTTT
CASSVASGGAYTGELFF
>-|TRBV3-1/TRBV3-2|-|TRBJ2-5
TGTGCCAGCAGCCAGCACGGTCGCCAAGAGACCCAGTACTTC
CASSQHGRQETQYF
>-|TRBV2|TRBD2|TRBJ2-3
TGTGCCAGCAGTCCCCGGACTAGCGGATTCACAGATACGCAGTATTTT
CASSPRTSGFTDTQYF
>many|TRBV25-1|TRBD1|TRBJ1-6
TGTGCCAGCAGGACAGACAGGGGGTTGGATTCACCCCTCCACTTT
CASRTDRGLDSPLHF
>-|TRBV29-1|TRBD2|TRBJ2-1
TGCAGCGTGGACACGGGACTAGCGGGAGTGGAGCAGTTCTTC
CSVDTGLAGVEQFF
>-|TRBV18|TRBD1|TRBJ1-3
TGTGCCAGCTCACCCGACAGGGTTGGAAACACCATATATTTT
CASSPDRVGNTIYF
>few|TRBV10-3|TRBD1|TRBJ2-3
TGTGCCATCAAGGGGGCGTTTAGCACAGATACGCAGTATTTT
CAIKGAFSTDTQYF
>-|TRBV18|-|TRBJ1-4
TGTGCCAGCTCACCACGGCAGGGTTCAAATGAAAAACTGTTTTTT
CASSPRQGSNEKLFF
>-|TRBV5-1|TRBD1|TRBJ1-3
TGCGCCAGCAGCTTGGGGACTGGAGGGGGCTATGGAAACACCATATATTTT
CASSLGTGGGYGNTIYF
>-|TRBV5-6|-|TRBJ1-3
TGTGCCAGCAGCTTGGTGGAGAAAACCTCTGGAAACACCATATATTTT
CASSLVEKTSGNTIYF
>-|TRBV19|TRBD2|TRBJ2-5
TGTGCCAGTAGTAAGGGACTAGCGAGCCAAGAGACCCAGTACTTC
CASSKGLASQETQYF
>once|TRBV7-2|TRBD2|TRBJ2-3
TGTGCCAGCAGCTTACTAGCGGGGGGTATTTTCACAGATACGCAGTATTTT
CASSLLAGGIFTDTQYF
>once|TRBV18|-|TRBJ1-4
TGTGCCAGCTCAAGGGCAGGGTTTGCAACTAATGAAAAACTGTTTTTT
CASSRAGFATNEKLFF
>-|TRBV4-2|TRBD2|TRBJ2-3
TGTGCCAGCAGCCAAGAACTAGCGGGAGGGCCCACAGATACGCAGTATTTT
CASSQELAGGPTDTQYF
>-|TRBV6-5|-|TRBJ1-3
TGTGCCAGCAGTTCCATGTATACAGGGTTAGCCGGGACCATATATTTT
CASSSMYTGLAGTIYF
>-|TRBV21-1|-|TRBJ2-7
TGTGCCAGCAGCAAAGTTCTAAATAGCGGAACCTACGAGCAGTACTTC
CASSKVLNSGTYEQYF
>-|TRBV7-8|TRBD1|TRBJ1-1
TGTGCCAGCAGCTCCGAGCCAATGACAGGGGTTAGGCCTTTCGCTGAAGCTTTCTTT
CASSSEPMTGVRPFAEAFF
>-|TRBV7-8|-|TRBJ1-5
TGTGCCAGCAGCCTTCACTCTAGGGGAGGGAGCAATCAGCCCCAGCATTTT
CASSLHSRGGSNQPQHF
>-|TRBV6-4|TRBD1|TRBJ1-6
TGTGCCAGCAGTGCGGACAGGGATTCACCCCTCCACTTT
CASSADRDSPLHF
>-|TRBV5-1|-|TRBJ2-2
TGCGCCAGCCGCTCCAAATCCGGACCCGCGGGGACCGGGGAGCTGTTTTTT
CASRSKSGPAGTGELFF
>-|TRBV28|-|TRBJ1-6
TGTGCCAGCAGTTTCTGGCAGGGTCCCCCCCTCCACTTT
CASSFWQGPPLHF